A single sample gave rise to the 14 T cell receptor beta chains below, sequenced in a study of T cell changes during pregnancy in multiple sclerosis. TCRdb's table, derived via immunoSEQ multiplex PCR, lists solely in-frame clones and lacks some. Of more than 35,000 clones in the sample, about 90% were seen once. The source material was CD4+ T cells from peripheral blood mononuclear cells, sampled in the third trimester of pregnancy. The receptor source for this set is a female donor in good health, enrolled as a control in a pregnancy study.

This clone was observed once. This chain connects TRBV7-3 to TRBJ2-1; 9 bases are a match to TRBD2. The germline gives CDR1 SGHTA, CDR2 FQGTGA. The CDR3 has 19 amino acids. The ends lost 5 bases at V and 0 bases at J; junction bases unmatched: 14. CDR3 residues: CASSAAIGTSKTSYNEQFF. CDR3 nucleotides: TGTGCCAGCAGCGCCGCGATAGGGACTAGCAAAACCTCCTACAATGAGCAGTTCTTC.

The chain has TRBV6-5 and TRBJ1-5; 9 bases match TRBD1. CDR1 and CDR2 (germline): MNHEY, SVGAGI. Trimming at V came to 5 bases and at J to 3 bases, leaving 2 bases not matched to a gene. The CDR3 is 14 residues long. This CDR3 reads CASSRQGDNQPQHF. In nucleotides, the CDR3 is TGTGCCAGCAGTAGACAGGGGGACAATCAGCCCCAGCATTTT.

The chain couples TRBV15 to TRBJ2-5, with 12 bases matching TRBD2. CDR1 and CDR2 (germline): LNHNV, YYDKDF (reference sequence). The CDR3 totals 15 residues. V was pared by 1 base and J by 3 bases, with 0 bases of the junction left unmatched. The CDR3: CATSRGTSGEETQYF. The CDR3 DNA reads TGTGCCACCAGCAGAGGGACTAGCGGGGAAGAGACCCAGTACTTC. Full variable domain (rest looked up from reference TRBV15 and TRBJ2-5): DAMVIQNPRYQVTQFGKPVTLSCSQTLNHNVMYWYQQKSSQAPKLLFHYYDKDFNNEADTPDNFQSRRPNTSFCFLDIRSPGLGDTAMYLCATSRGTSGEETQYFGPGTRLLVL.

CDR3 nucleotide sequence: TGCGCCAGCAGGGCTTACAGCACCGGGGAGCTGTTTTTT. This codes for CASRAYSTGELFF. The chain carries TRBV10-2 and TRBJ2-2; no clear D. CDR3 length: 13 amino acids. Trimming pared 6 bases from V and 4 bases from J, leaving 9 bases between. CDR1 WSHSY and CDR2 SAAADI come from the germline V gene.

V gene TRBV7-9 combines with J gene TRBJ2-1; D uncertain. Germline CDR1 and CDR2: SEHNR and FQNEAQ (reference sequence). CDR3 length: 15 amino acids. Trimming took off 2 bases at V and 2 bases at J, with 10 bases between the two ends. The CDR3 protein is CASSLRSAPYNEQFF. The CDR3 DNA is TGTGCCAGCAGCTTACGGTCCGCACCCTACAATGAGCAGTTCTTC.

V and J are TRBV21-1 and TRBJ2-1; no DNA check was done on the table's D call, TRBD1. TRBV21-1 is a pseudogene segment. CDR3 length: 15 amino acids. The CDR3 region has the DNA TGTGCCAGCAACCGCCGGGACAGCCTATTCAATGAGCAGTTCTTC. Amino acid sequence: CASNRRDSLFNEQFF.

The V and J genes are TRBV28 and TRBJ2-5; TRBD1 matches at 9 bases. The CDR3 covers 14 residues. V lost 6 bases and J lost 6; bases outside the gene matches: 8. Germline values: CDR1 MDHEN, CDR2 SYDVKM. Here the CDR3 DNA reads TGTGCCAGCAGGTCTACAGGGGGCAGAAAGACCCAGTACTTC. Amino acids: CASRSTGGRKTQYF.

The chain combines TRBV6-5 with TRBJ2-7, with D possibly matching TRBD2 (5 bases). CDR3 length equals 13 residues. V lost 6 bases to trimming and J lost 0 bases, with 9 bases between them. Germline assignment: CDR1 MNHEY and CDR2 SVGAGI. The chain's CDR3 is CASRSGSSYEQYF. The CDR3, as DNA: TGTGCCAGCAGGTCGGGAAGCTCCTACGAGCAGTACTTC.

The rearrangement uses TRBV4-1 and TRBJ2-7; TRBD2 matches at 13 bases. Unmatched junction bases numbered 6, after V lost 4 bases and J lost 0 bases. The CDR3 is 17 amino acids. Per the germline V gene, CDR1 is MGHRA and CDR2 is YSYEKL. The DNA for the CDR3 is TGCGCCAGCAGCCTACTAGCGGGGGGGAGCAGCTCCTACGAGCAGTACTTC. It codes for CASSLLAGGSSSYEQYF.

The V gene is TRBV5-1, the J gene TRBJ1-6; D might be TRBD1 (5 bases). Germline V gene data show CDR1 as SGHRS and CDR2 as YFSETQ. The CDR3 consists of 13 residues. Trimming took 3 bases from V and 6 from J, leaving 7 bases between them. The CDR3 here is CASSWDFNSPLHF. The CDR3 region has the DNA TGCGCCAGCAGCTGGGACTTTAATTCACCCCTCCACTTT.

The gene calls are TRBV19 and TRBJ2-5; maybe TRBD1 (6 bases). Germline CDR1 is LNHDA and CDR2 is SQIVND (reference sequence). V was trimmed by 4 bases and J by 5 bases, leaving 17 bases between them. The CDR3 contains 15 residues. The DNA of the CDR3 is TGTGCCAGTAGTAATCGGGCAGGGGATGTTGAGACCCAGTACTTC. It yields the protein CASSNRAGDVETQYF. The variable domain in full, completed from reference TRBV19 and TRBJ2-5, reads DGGITQSPKYLFRKEGQNVTLSCEQNLNHDAMYWYRQDPGQGLRLIYYSQIVNDFQKGDIAEGYSVSREKKESFPLTVTSAQKNPTAFYLCASSNRAGDVETQYFGPGTRLLVL.

The chain combines TRBV10-3 with TRBJ2-2, with 14 bases identical to TRBD2. The CDR3 spans 19 residues. Germline V gene sequence: CDR1 ENHRY, CDR2 SYGVKD. The V and J ends lost 4 bases and 1 base, in that order; junction bases with no gene match: 8. The CDR3 DNA is TGTGCCATCAGTGGTACCGGGACTAGCGGGGGCCTGAACACCGGGGAGCTGTTTTTT. It specifies CAISGTGTSGGLNTGELFF.

The chain employs TRBV15 and TRBJ2-7; TRBD1 agrees at 7 bases. V gave up 7 bases and J gave up 4 bases; unmatched junction bases: 13. This CDR3 spans 15 amino acids. The germline CDR1 and CDR2 sequences are LNHNV and YYDKDF (reference sequence). The CDR3 loop is CATKRSRTGGYEQYF. Written as DNA, the CDR3 is TGTGCCACCAAGAGGAGTCGGACAGGAGGATACGAGCAGTACTTC.

The CDR3 reads CASRQGARYEQYF. In DNA form, the CDR3 reads TGTGCCAGCCGACAGGGGGCGCGTTACGAGCAGTACTTC. The rearrangement links TRBV28 to TRBJ2-7; TRBD1 agrees at 10 bases. The V gene's germline CDR1 is MDHEN and CDR2 SYDVKM. This CDR3 comprises 13 residues. Trimming at V came to 8 bases and at J to 4 bases, leaving 5 bases not matched to a gene.